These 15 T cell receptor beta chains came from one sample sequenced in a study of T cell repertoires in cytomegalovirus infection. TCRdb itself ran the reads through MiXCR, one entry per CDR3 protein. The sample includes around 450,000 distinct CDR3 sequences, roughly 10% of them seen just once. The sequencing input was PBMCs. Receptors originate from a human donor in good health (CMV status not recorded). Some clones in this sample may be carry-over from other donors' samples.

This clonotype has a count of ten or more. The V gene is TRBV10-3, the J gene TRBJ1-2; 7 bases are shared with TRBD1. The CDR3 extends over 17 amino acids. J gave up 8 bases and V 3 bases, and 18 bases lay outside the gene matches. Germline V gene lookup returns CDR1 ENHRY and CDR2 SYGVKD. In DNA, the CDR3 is TGTGCCATCAGTGATTGGGGACAAGAGGGGGCCAGACGGGGCTACACCTTC. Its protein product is CAISDWGQEGARRGYTF.

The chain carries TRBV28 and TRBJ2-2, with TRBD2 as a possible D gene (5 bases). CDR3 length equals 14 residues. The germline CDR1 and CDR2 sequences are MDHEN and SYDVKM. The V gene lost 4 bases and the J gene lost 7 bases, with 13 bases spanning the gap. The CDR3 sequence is CASSSTGKSGELFF. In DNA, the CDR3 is TGTGCCAGCAGTTCAACGGGGAAGAGCGGGGAGCTGTTTTTT.

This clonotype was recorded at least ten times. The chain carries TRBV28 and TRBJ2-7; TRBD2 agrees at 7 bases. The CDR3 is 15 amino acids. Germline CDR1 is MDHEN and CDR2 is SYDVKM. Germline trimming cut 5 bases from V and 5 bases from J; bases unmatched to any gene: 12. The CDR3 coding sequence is TGTGCCAGCAGTGCCCCGGGGAGGGGAAAAGACGAGCAGTACTTC. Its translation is CASSAPGRGKDEQYF.

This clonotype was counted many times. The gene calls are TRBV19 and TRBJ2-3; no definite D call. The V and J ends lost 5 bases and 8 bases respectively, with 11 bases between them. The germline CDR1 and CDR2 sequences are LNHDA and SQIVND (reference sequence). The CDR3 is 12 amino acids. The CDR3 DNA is TGTGCCAGTAGTGCACGACGCGCTACGCAGTATTTT. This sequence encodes CASSARRATQYF.

The CDR3 DNA sequence: TGTGCCAGCAGCTTAGATATGTATCAGCCCCAGCATTTT. Its protein is CASSLDMYQPQHF. The chain combines TRBV7-9 with TRBJ1-5; D unclear. This CDR3 spans 13 amino acids. The V gene's germline CDR1 is SEHNR and CDR2 FQNEAQ (reference sequence). V shed 1 base and J shed 5 bases, with 6 bases lying between them.

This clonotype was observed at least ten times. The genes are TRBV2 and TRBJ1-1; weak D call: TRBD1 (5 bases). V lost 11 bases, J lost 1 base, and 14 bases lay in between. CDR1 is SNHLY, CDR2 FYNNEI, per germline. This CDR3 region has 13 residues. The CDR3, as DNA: TGTGCCTCACCTGGGGGGACGAACACTGAAGCTTTCTTT. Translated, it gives CASPGGTNTEAFF.

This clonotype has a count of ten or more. As DNA, the CDR3 is TGTGCCAGCAGCTTAGCGGTAGGGTCGCAAGAGACCCAGTACTTC. Translation gives CASSLAVGSQETQYF. The rearrangement links TRBV7-8 to TRBJ2-5; D unresolved. V was shortened by 0 bases and J by 2 bases, with 10 bases between the two germline ends. There are 15 residues in the CDR3. From germline, CDR1 is SGHVS and CDR2 FQNEAQ.

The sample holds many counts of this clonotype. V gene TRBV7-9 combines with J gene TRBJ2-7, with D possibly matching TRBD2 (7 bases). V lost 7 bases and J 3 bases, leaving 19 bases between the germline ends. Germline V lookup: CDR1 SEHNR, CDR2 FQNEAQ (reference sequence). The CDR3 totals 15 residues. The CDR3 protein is CASTFLRGGDYEQYF. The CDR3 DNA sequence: TGTGCCAGCACCTTCTTGAGGGGGGGCGACTACGAGCAGTACTTC.

The chain's CDR3 is CASSQHPTGSYTEAFF. CDR3 DNA sequence: TGTGCCAGCAGCCAACACCCGACAGGGTCGTACACTGAAGCTTTCTTT. The chain links TRBV3-1 to TRBJ1-1; 7 positions match TRBD1. The germline gives CDR1 LGHDT, CDR2 YNNKEL (reference sequence). J lost 3 bases, V lost 2 bases, and 9 bases had no gene match. The CDR3 spans 16 residues.

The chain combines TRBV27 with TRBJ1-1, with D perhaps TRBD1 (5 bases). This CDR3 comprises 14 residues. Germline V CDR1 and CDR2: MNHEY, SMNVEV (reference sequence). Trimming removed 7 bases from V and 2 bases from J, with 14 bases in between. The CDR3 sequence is CASISGGGNTEAFF. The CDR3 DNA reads TGTGCCAGCATATCTGGGGGGGGTAACACTGAAGCTTTCTTT.

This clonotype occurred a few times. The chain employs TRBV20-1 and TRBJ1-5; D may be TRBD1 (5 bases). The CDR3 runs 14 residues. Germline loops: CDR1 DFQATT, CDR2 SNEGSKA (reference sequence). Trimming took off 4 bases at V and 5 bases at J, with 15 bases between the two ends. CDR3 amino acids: CSATTGGLYQPQHF. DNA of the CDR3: TGCAGTGCTACAACAGGAGGACTATATCAGCCCCAGCATTTT.

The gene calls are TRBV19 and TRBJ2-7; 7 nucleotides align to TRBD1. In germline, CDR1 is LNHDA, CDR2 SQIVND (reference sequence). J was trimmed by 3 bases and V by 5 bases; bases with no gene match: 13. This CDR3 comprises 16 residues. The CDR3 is CASSPGTDLGLYEQYF. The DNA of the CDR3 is TGTGCCAGTAGTCCCGGGACAGACCTAGGGCTCTACGAGCAGTACTTC.

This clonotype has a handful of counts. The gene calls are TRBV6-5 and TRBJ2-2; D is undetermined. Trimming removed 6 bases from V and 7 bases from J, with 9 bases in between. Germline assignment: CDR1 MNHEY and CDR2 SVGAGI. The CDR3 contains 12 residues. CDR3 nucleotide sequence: TGTGCCAGCAGGCCCTCCGTCGGGGAGCTGTTTTTT. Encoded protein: CASRPSVGELFF.

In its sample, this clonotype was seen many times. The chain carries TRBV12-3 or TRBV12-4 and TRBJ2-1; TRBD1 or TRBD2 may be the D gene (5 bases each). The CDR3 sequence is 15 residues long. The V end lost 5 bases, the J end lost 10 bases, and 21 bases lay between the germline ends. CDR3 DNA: TGTGCCAGCAGTGCCCTCGGGACCGAGAAGGAAGAGCAGTTCTTC. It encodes CASSALGTEKEEQFF.

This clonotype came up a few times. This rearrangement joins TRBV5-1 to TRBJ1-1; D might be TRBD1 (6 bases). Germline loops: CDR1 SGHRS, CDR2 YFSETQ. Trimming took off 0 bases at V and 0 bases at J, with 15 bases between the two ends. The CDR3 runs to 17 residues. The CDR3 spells CASSLEQGGLVNTEAFF. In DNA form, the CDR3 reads TGCGCCAGCAGCTTGGAACAGGGCGGCTTGGTGAACACTGAAGCTTTCTTT.